The 32 T cell receptor beta chains below were found in one sample sequenced in a study of cytomegalovirus exposure and HLA in healthy donors. Generated by immunoSEQ multiplex PCR, the TCRdb table keeps only in-frame clones and is missing some. The table lists 90,000 to 110,000 clones, roughly 90% of them singletons. The sequenced material came from PBMCs. Receptors originate from a woman in her late teens or twenties in good health and CMV-seronegative.

Only a few counts were recorded for this clone. The V and J genes are TRBV6-5 and TRBJ1-6; D may be TRBD1 (5 bases). Germline assignment: CDR1 MNHEY and CDR2 SVGAGI. CDR3 size: 12 residues. Trimming took 4 bases from V and 15 from J, leaving 13 bases between them. The CDR3 coding sequence is TGTGCCAGCAGTTGGGGGGGGGATCACCTCCACTTT. This encodes CASSWGGDHLHF.

About this clone: The junction differs from germline at one of its ends, possibly a read error. The genes are TRBV9 and TRBJ2-7, with TRBD1 matching 8 bases. This CDR3 comprises 13 residues. Germline V CDR1 and CDR2: SGDLS, YYNGEE. CDR3 sequence reads: CASSPTGTGSPNF. The CDR3 DNA follows: TGTGCCAGCAGCCCGACCGGGACAGGTTCCCCAAACTTC. Full variable domain (missing parts from reference TRBV9 and TRBJ2-7): DSGVTQTPKHLITATGQRVTLRCSPRSGDLSVYWYQQSLDQGLQFLIQYYNGEERAKGNILERFSAQQFPDLHSELNLSSLELGDSALYFCASSPTGTGSPNFGPGTRLTVT.

The V gene is TRBV27, the J gene TRBJ2-3; D may be TRBD2 (5 bases). CDR3 length equals 14 residues. The ends were cut back, 3 bases at V and 2 bases at J, with 9 bases in the middle. The germline gives CDR1 MNHEY, CDR2 SMNVEV (reference sequence). The CDR3 bases are TGTGCCAGCAGTTTGAGGGTTCCCACAGATACGCAGTATTTT. This sequence encodes CASSLRVPTDTQYF.

The J gene is TRBJ2-2, the V gene TRBV5-1; TRBD2 aligns across 10 bases. Looked up from germline, CDR1 is SGHRS and CDR2 is YFSETQ. The CDR3 sequence is 17 residues long. V lost 4 bases and J lost 6; bases outside the gene matches: 12. CDR3 sequence reads: CASSKPGLASGAGELFF. The CDR3 nucleotides read TGCGCCAGCAGCAAACCGGGACTAGCGTCGGGGGCCGGGGAGCTGTTTTTT. Based on the CDR3 plus reference TRBV5-1 and TRBJ2-2, the full variable domain is KAGVTQTPRYLIKTRGQQVTLSCSPISGHRSVSWYQQTPGQGLQFLFEYFSETQRNKGNFPGRFSGRQFSNSRSEMNVSTLELGDSALYLCASSKPGLASGAGELFFGEGSRLTVL.

The V gene is TRBV16, the J gene TRBJ1-2; TRBD1 matches 7 bases. This CDR3 comprises 17 residues. The germline V gene encodes CDR1 KGHSY and CDR2 FQNENV. V lost 2 bases and J lost 0; bases outside the gene matches: 9. The CDR3 protein is CASSQPGTEVTNYGYTF. CDR3 DNA sequence: TGTGCCAGCAGCCAACCCGGGACAGAGGTGACTAACTATGGCTACACCTTC.

The chain couples TRBV6-6 to TRBJ1-1; TRBD1 might be the D (6 bases). Germline V gene lookup returns CDR1 MNHNY and CDR2 SVGAGI (reference sequence). V was clipped by 4 bases and J by 2 bases, with 17 bases between them. The CDR3 runs to 16 residues. CDR3 nucleotides: TGTGCCAGCAGTTCAGGTCAGGGGACCTCTAACACTGAAGCTTTCTTT. Encoded protein: CASSSGQGTSNTEAFF.

The V gene is TRBV4-1, the J gene TRBJ1-3; D uncertain. CDR1 is MGHRA, CDR2 YSYEKL, per germline. The CDR3 totals 15 residues. V lost 1 base and J lost 7, with 14 bases in between. The CDR3 reads CASSQVGKRRNTIYF. The DNA for the CDR3 is TGCGCCAGCAGCCAAGTAGGGAAGAGGAGGAACACCATATATTTT.

The rearrangement uses TRBV4-3 and TRBJ2-1, with a possible D match to TRBD2 (6 bases). Per germline, CDR1 LGHNA and CDR2 YSLEER. V was trimmed by 6 bases and J by 4 bases, leaving 16 bases between them. The CDR3 is made up of 15 amino acids. The DNA for the CDR3 is TGCGCCAGCAGAAAAATAACCGGGGGATACAATGAGCAGTTCTTC. Translated: CASRKITGGYNEQFF.

The V gene is TRBV18, the J gene TRBJ1-2; weak D call: TRBD1 (5 bases). The V gene's germline CDR1 is KGHSH and CDR2 LQKENI. The ends were cut back, 2 bases at V and 4 bases at J, with 17 bases in the middle. There are 16 residues in the CDR3. The CDR3 nucleotides are TGTGCCAGCTCACCATCAGCTCAGGGCGGCGGCTATGGCTACACCTTC. Translation gives CASSPSAQGGGYGYTF.

The V gene is TRBV5-1, the J gene TRBJ2-1; 7 positions match TRBD2. The CDR3 loop spans 15 amino acids. Germline lookup yields CDR1 SGHRS and CDR2 YFSETQ. With 6 bases clipped from V and 2 bases from J, the junction kept 8 bases outside the gene matches. The CDR3 nucleotides read TGCGCCAGCACCGTGGGCGGGAGTGCCTACAATGAGCAGTTCTTC. It specifies CASTVGGSAYNEQFF.

The chain links TRBV30 to TRBJ1-6, with D unclear. Between the trimmed V and J ends, which lost 4 bases and 6 bases, there was a span of 10 bases. The CDR3 runs to 13 residues. Germline CDR1 is GTSNPN and CDR2 is SVGIG (reference sequence). The CDR3 region has the DNA TGTGCCTGGACAGGCCAACTTAATTCACCCCTCCACTTT. Amino acids: CAWTGQLNSPLHF.

V is TRBV5-1 and J is TRBJ1-5; 10 bases fit TRBD1. The CDR3 extends over 15 amino acids. V lost 0 bases, J lost 4 bases, and 1 base stayed unmatched. CDR1 is SGHRS, CDR2 YFSETQ, per germline. The CDR3 DNA reads TGCGCCAGCAGCTTGGCGGGACAGGGGAATCAGCCCCAGCATTTT. Translation gives CASSLAGQGNQPQHF. Combining the CDR3 with reference TRBV5-1 and TRBJ1-5 gives the whole variable domain KAGVTQTPRYLIKTRGQQVTLSCSPISGHRSVSWYQQTPGQGLQFLFEYFSETQRNKGNFPGRFSGRQFSNSRSEMNVSTLELGDSALYLCASSLAGQGNQPQHFGDGTRLSIL.

J is TRBJ2-7 and V is TRBV18; 10 bases map to TRBD2. V lost 2 bases, J lost 2 bases, and 6 bases stayed unmatched. The CDR3 totals 16 residues. Germline loops: CDR1 KGHSH, CDR2 LQKENI. DNA for the CDR3: TGTGCCAGCTCACCAACTGGACTAGCGGAAACCTACGAGCAGTACTTC. This codes for CASSPTGLAETYEQYF.

The chain carries TRBV7-9 and TRBJ1-5, with D possibly being TRBD1 (5 bases). This CDR3 has 15 amino acids. V lost 7 bases, J lost 0 bases, and 13 bases lay in between. In germline, CDR1 is SEHNR, CDR2 FQNEAQ (reference sequence). CDR3 sequence: CASTGTSLSNQPQHF. CDR3 nucleotides: TGTGCCAGCACGGGGACTTCCCTTAGCAATCAGCCCCAGCATTTT. Using reference TRBV7-9 and TRBJ1-5 for the parts outside the CDR3, the full variable domain is DTGVSQNPRHKITKRGQNVTFRCDPISEHNRLYWYRQTLGQGPEFLTYFQNEAQLEKSRLLSDRFSAERPKGSFSTLEIQRTEQGDSAMYLCASTGTSLSNQPQHFGDGTRLSIL.

As to this clone: Other DNA sequences in this sample translate to the same CDR3. V usage is TRBV7-2 and J usage is TRBJ2-7; a weak D match, TRBD2 (6 bases). The CDR3 covers 15 residues. Between the trimmed V and J ends, which lost 1 base and 1 base, there was a span of 11 bases. Germline V CDR1 and CDR2: SGHTA, FQGNSA. The CDR3 coding sequence is TGTGCCAGCAGCTTAGGCGGAGGGAGGTCCTACGAGCAGTACTTC. The encoded protein is CASSLGGGRSYEQYF.

The V gene is TRBV7-8, the J gene TRBJ2-5; D unresolved. Germline V gene lookup returns CDR1 SGHVS and CDR2 FQNEAQ. Trimming cost V 1 base and J 4 bases, with 10 bases left between them. The CDR3 has 14 residues. The CDR3 reads CASSLDLQPETQYF. In DNA, the CDR3 is TGTGCCAGCAGCTTAGATTTACAGCCAGAGACCCAGTACTTC.

CDR3 loop: CASSLGYRGQFF. For the CDR3, the DNA is TGTGCCAGCAGCTTGGGCTACAGGGGGCAGTTCTTC. The rearrangement uses TRBV5-6 and TRBJ2-1; TRBD1 agrees at 7 bases. V lost 0 bases, J lost 12 bases, and 3 bases stayed unmatched. CDR3 size: 12 residues. In germline, CDR1 is SGHDT, CDR2 YYEEEE.

The chain employs TRBV5-6 and TRBJ1-1, with D uncertain. In germline, CDR1 is SGHDT, CDR2 YYEEEE. The CDR3 has 13 amino acids. The ends were cut back, 3 bases at V and 11 bases at J, with 17 bases in the middle. CDR3 sequence (DNA): TGTGCCAGCAGCTACCCCAGGCTTAGGGAGGCTTTCTTT. Translating it yields CASSYPRLREAFF. Drawing the rest from reference TRBV5-6 and TRBJ1-1, the complete variable domain is DAGVTQSPTHLIKTRGQQVTLRCSPKSGHDTVSWYQQALGQGPQFIFQYYEEEERQRGNFPDRFSGHQFPNYSSELNVNALLLGDSALYLCASSYPRLREAFFGQGTRLTVV.

This chain uses TRBV7-7 with TRBJ2-1; 7 bases map to TRBD1. V lost 5 bases and J lost 11; bases outside the gene matches: 12. Germline lookup yields CDR1 SSHAT and CDR2 FNYEAQ (reference sequence). The CDR3 runs 14 residues. In nucleotides, the CDR3 is TGTGCCAGCAGCACTCGTTCTGAGACAGGGAAGCAGTTCTTC. This gives the protein CASSTRSETGKQFF. Full variable domain (rest looked up from reference TRBV7-7 and TRBJ2-1): GAGVSQSPRYKVTKRGQDVTLRCDPISSHATLYWYQQALGQGPEFLTYFNYEAQPDKSGLPSDRFSAERPEGSISTLTIQRTEQRDSAMYRCASSTRSETGKQFFGPGTRLTVL.

The chain combines TRBV28 with TRBJ2-7; TRBD2 might be the D (6 bases). The CDR3 sequence is 15 residues long. With 1 base removed from V and 3 bases from J, the gap between germline ends came to 13 bases. Germline assignment: CDR1 MDHEN and CDR2 SYDVKM. The chain's CDR3 is CASSLFGLGGYEQYF. CDR3 sequence (DNA): TGTGCCAGCAGTTTATTTGGGCTGGGAGGCTACGAGCAGTACTTC.

The genes are TRBV9 and TRBJ2-7; 10 nucleotides match TRBD1. J gave up 0 bases and V 4 bases, and 4 bases lay outside the gene matches. Germline V gene sequence: CDR1 SGDLS, CDR2 YYNGEE. The CDR3 has 15 residues. The CDR3 DNA reads TGTGCCAGCAGCTTGGGACAGGGGAGCTCCTACGAGCAGTACTTC. It codes for CASSLGQGSSYEQYF.

CDR3 amino acids: CASSPGHRYEQYF. Here the CDR3 DNA reads TGTGCCAGCAGTCCGGGACATAGATACGAGCAGTACTTC. This chain uses TRBV6-5 with TRBJ2-7; a weak D match, TRBD1 (6 bases). The CDR3 is 13 residues long. Germline V gene lookup returns CDR1 MNHEY and CDR2 SVGAGI. V lost 5 bases to trimming and J lost 4 bases, with 12 bases between them.

The chain recombines TRBV28 with TRBJ1-2, with a weak D call TRBD1 (6 bases). Germline-derived CDR1 and CDR2 are MDHEN and SYDVKM. Trimming shortened V by 0 bases and J by 7 bases, and 9 bases separated the two germline ends. This CDR3 has 13 amino acids. The CDR3 sequence: CASSLWGGGGYTF. CDR3 in DNA: TGTGCCAGCAGTTTATGGGGAGGGGGTGGCTACACCTTC.

As for this clone: At one boundary the junction diverges from the germline segment, which might be a read error. The chain is built from TRBV27 and TRBJ2-5, with 12 bases fitting TRBD2. CDR3 length equals 14 residues. CDR1 is MNHEY and CDR2 is SMNVEV in the germline V gene (reference sequence). CDR3 bases: TGTGCCGGCAGTCCCGGGACTAGCGGGGAGACCCAGTACTTC. It translates to CAGSPGTSGETQYF.

This clone appeared a single time. The chain carries TRBV5-1 and TRBJ2-3, with TRBD2 matching 9 bases. CDR3 size: 16 residues. V shed 4 bases and J 5 bases; nucleotides not matched to a gene: 11. Germline V gene lookup returns CDR1 SGHRS and CDR2 YFSETQ. The CDR3 nucleotides are TGCGCCAGCAGCCAAAAGCCTAGCGGGGCGGGAGATACGCAGTATTTT. The encoded protein is CASSQKPSGAGDTQYF.

This chain's CDR3 is CASSLRGGNNEQFF. The CDR3 DNA follows: TGTGCCAGCAGTTTGAGGGGGGGGAACAATGAGCAGTTCTTC. The J gene is TRBJ2-1, the V gene TRBV27, with TRBD2 as a possible D gene (7 bases). V was cut by 3 bases and J by 5 bases, with 11 bases left in between. Germline V lookup: CDR1 MNHEY, CDR2 SMNVEV (reference sequence). The CDR3 covers 14 residues.

V usage is TRBV28 and J usage is TRBJ2-7; possible D gene TRBD2, 5 bases. V was pared by 8 bases and J by 3 bases, with 8 bases between. This CDR3 region has 11 residues. CDR1 and CDR2 from the germline V gene are MDHEN and SYDVKM. The CDR3 coding sequence is TGTGCCAGCGGGAGCGGCTACGAGCAGTACTTC. This encodes CASGSGYEQYF.

This clone was seen only a few times. This rearrangement joins TRBV2 to TRBJ2-1; TRBD2 might be the D (6 bases). Trimming took off 5 bases at V and 5 bases at J, with 16 bases between the two ends. CDR1 and CDR2 (germline): SNHLY, FYNNEI. The CDR3 contains 15 residues. The CDR3 is CASSPRLGVNNEQFF. CDR3 nucleotide sequence: TGTGCCAGCAGTCCCCGACTAGGAGTAAACAATGAGCAGTTCTTC.

The chain recombines TRBV18 with TRBJ2-2, with D possibly being TRBD2 (6 bases). V dropped 6 bases and J dropped 7 bases, with 15 bases sitting between them. Germline V gene data show CDR1 as KGHSH and CDR2 as LQKENI. This CDR3 region has 14 residues. The DNA of the CDR3 is TGTGCCAGCTCGCGGAGGGAGTCAGGCGGGGAGCTGTTTTTT. Translating it yields CASSRRESGGELFF.

This chain joins TRBV11-1 and TRBJ2-1; D gene ambiguous. Germline V gene sequence: CDR1 SGHAT, CDR2 FQDESV (reference sequence). V was clipped by 5 bases and J by 8 bases, with 10 bases between them. The CDR3 is 12 amino acids. CDR3 region: CASSRVPDEQFF. DNA for the CDR3: TGTGCCAGCAGCCGAGTTCCCGATGAGCAGTTCTTC.

The chain employs TRBV6-4 and TRBJ2-3; perhaps TRBD1 as D (6 bases). There are 14 residues in the CDR3. V gave up 6 bases and J gave up 0 bases, with 10 bases separating them. Germline CDR1 MRHNA, CDR2 SNTAGT. CDR3 sequence (DNA): TGTGCCAGCAGCTTGGACAGTAGCACAGATACGCAGTATTTT. Protein: CASSLDSSTDTQYF.

This chain uses TRBV11-2 with TRBJ2-7, with D perhaps matching TRBD2 (5 bases). CDR1 SGHAT and CDR2 FQNNGV come from the germline V gene. V lost 1 base, J lost 4 bases, and 8 bases lay in between. This CDR3 has 13 amino acids. CDR3 region: CASSLVPGYEQYF. DNA for the CDR3: TGTGCCAGCAGCTTAGTCCCGGGATACGAGCAGTACTTC.